The 7 T cell receptor beta chains below all came from one sample that was sequenced in a study of cytomegalovirus exposure and HLA in healthy donors. PCR used 60 Vbeta primers and 13 Jbeta primers. Only in-frame clones appear in the TCRdb table, and some are missing; sequencing was by immunoSEQ multiplex PCR. The sample yields around 40,000 clones, 70% to 85% seen once. Source material: PBMCs. The receptors shown here come from a man aged 30 to 45 in good health and CMV-seronegative.

This clone showed up just a few times. The chain carries TRBV10-3 and TRBJ2-2; D perhaps matches TRBD1 (6 bases). The germline CDR1 and CDR2 sequences are ENHRY and SYGVKD. This CDR3 contains 14 residues. V lost 3 bases and J 8 bases, leaving 13 bases between the germline ends. CDR3 region: CAISDSNRVGELFF. CDR3 sequence (DNA): TGTGCCATCAGTGATTCCAACAGGGTAGGGGAGCTGTTTTTT.

CDR3 region: CASSLTSGSKETQYF. The CDR3 region has the DNA TGTGCCAGCAGCTTGACTAGCGGGAGTAAAGAGACCCAGTACTTC. V and J are TRBV7-9 and TRBJ2-5, with 12 bases lining up with TRBD2. The CDR3 loop spans 15 amino acids. The J segment lost 3 bases and the V segment lost 3 bases, leaving 2 bases of the junction unmatched. Germline values: CDR1 SEHNR, CDR2 FQNEAQ (reference sequence).

The chain combines TRBV4-1 with TRBJ2-1; 12 bases align to TRBD1. Germline V gives CDR1 MGHRA, CDR2 YSYEKL. The trim removed 3 bases at V and 7 bases at J, leaving 4 bases unmatched. There are 15 residues in the CDR3. CDR3 protein: CASSQGQGAWNEQFF. The DNA for the CDR3 is TGCGCCAGCAGCCAGGGACAGGGGGCTTGGAATGAGCAGTTCTTC.

CDR3 sequence: CASSYRDRGETQYF. CDR3 in DNA: TGTGCCAGCAGCTACCGGGACAGGGGAGAGACCCAGTACTTC. This chain links TRBV6-4 with TRBJ2-5, with 10 bases matching TRBD1. Germline trimming cut 6 bases from V and 4 bases from J; bases unmatched to any gene: 5. The CDR3 sequence is 14 residues long. Germline V CDR1 and CDR2: MRHNA, SNTAGT.

The rearrangement links TRBV7-2 to TRBJ2-1, with TRBD1 as a possible D gene (5 bases). This CDR3 is 14 amino acids long. V was pared by 7 bases and J by 2 bases, with 12 bases between. Germline V gene lookup returns CDR1 SGHTA and CDR2 FQGNSA. Here the CDR3 reads CASKHDSTYNEQFF. As DNA, the CDR3 is TGTGCCAGCAAACATGACAGCACCTACAATGAGCAGTTCTTC.

J is TRBJ2-2 and V is TRBV7-2; 9 bases map to TRBD1. The CDR3 contains 17 residues. V was clipped by 5 bases and J by 2 bases; unmatched bases: 9. Germline CDR1 SGHTA, CDR2 FQGNSA. The chain's CDR3 is CASSHSRDRVNTGELFF. The CDR3 nucleotides read TGTGCCAGCAGCCACAGCCGGGACAGGGTAAACACCGGGGAGCTGTTTTTT.

This chain joins TRBV4-2 and TRBJ2-7; 7 bases line up with TRBD1. V lost 4 bases, J lost 2 bases, and 14 bases stayed unmatched. The CDR3 has 17 residues. Germline V gives CDR1 LGHNA, CDR2 YNFKEQ. In DNA form, the CDR3 reads TGTGCCAGCAGCCGATCGTTCGACAGGGAAGCTACCTACGAGCAGTACTTC. The encoded protein is CASSRSFDREATYEQYF.